These 2 T cell receptor beta chains were all obtained from the same sample, sequenced in a study of cytomegalovirus exposure and HLA in healthy donors. With 60 Vbeta and 13 Jbeta primers, the PCR was carried out. Some clones are missing from TCRdb's copy, which holds only in-frame ones; the method was immunoSEQ multiplex PCR. The table includes about 110,000 clones, over 75% detected once. The material sequenced was PBMCs. All receptors come from a human donor in good health.

The genes are TRBV15 and TRBJ2-1; 9 bases match TRBD1. The germline V gene has CDR1 LNHNV and CDR2 YYDKDF (reference sequence). The CDR3 runs to 15 residues. Trimming removed 0 bases from V and 8 bases from J; junction bases left unmatched: 5. Here the CDR3 DNA reads TGTGCCACCAGCAGAGAGGACAGGGGAGGGGATGAGCAGTTCTTC. Translation: CATSREDRGGDEQFF. The variable domain in full, with the rest retrieved from reference TRBV15 and TRBJ2-1, is DAMVIQNPRYQVTQFGKPVTLSCSQTLNHNVMYWYQQKSSQAPKLLFHYYDKDFNNEADTPDNFQSRRPNTSFCFLDIRSPGLGDTAMYLCATSREDRGGDEQFFGPGTRLTVL.

This chain uses TRBV2 with TRBJ2-5; tentative D call: TRBD1 (6 bases). The assigned J gene may be wrong: the sequence end matches TRBJ2-7 better. The CDR3 length is 14 residues. Looked up from germline, CDR1 is SNHLY and CDR2 is FYNNEI. The CDR3 region has the DNA TGTGCCAGTATTACGGACAGCCGCTCCTACGAGCAGTACTTC. The encoded protein is CASITDSRSYEQYF.